This T cell receptor beta chain comes out of a study of CD8+ T cells in alopecia areata. Study in general: Tofacitinib treatment spanned 6 to 18 months, with 6 months off drug afterward. Study results and limitations: Scalp samples also yield sequences of resident alphabeta T cells from normal skin.

This clone was counted a few times. Its antigen remains unknown. As the sequencing template, cDNA was produced by extracting RNA and reverse transcribing it. The assay was immunoSEQ multiplex PCR, and TCRdb's table has in-frame clones only and misses some. The sample consists of roughly 250,000 clones, roughly 63% of them appearing once. Deletions cut 4 bases from V and 2 bases from J, with 13 bases between. This CDR3 region has 15 residues. Germline V gives CDR1 SEHNR, CDR2 FQNEAQ (reference sequence). Described treatment: oral pan-JAK inhibitor, 5-10 mg twice daily. The source material was CD4+ T cells sorted from blood, sampled around week 52, from a patient treated with tofacitinib. The chain carries TRBV7-9 and TRBJ2-3; D is uncertain. The sequence derives from a human donor with alopecia areata. The CDR3 region is CASSSHFGDTDTQYF. The DNA for the CDR3 is TGTGCCAGCAGCTCCCACTTTGGGGACACAGATACGCAGTATTTT.